This TCR beta chain was sequenced in a study of T cells after yellow fever vaccination. Study-level points and caveats: The study re-detected most primary-vaccination clones after the booster (96% CD4, approximately 88% CD8).

This clonotype has ten or more counts. No antigen is known for it. One end of the junction varies from germline; a read error may be responsible. Germline V lookup: CDR1 SGHRS, CDR2 YFSETQ. The CDR3 is 13 amino acids. Template switching by 5'RACE produced TCR cDNA, adding a universal primer site and UMIs. TCRdb re-called the 5' RACE reads through MiXCR, storing one row per CDR3 protein. In the table there are hundreds of thousands of distinct CDR3 sequences, 3% to 4.5% of which are singletons. Sequences were derived from PBMCs, sampled on the day of the yellow fever booster vaccination. This chain uses TRBV5-1 with TRBJ1-2, with TRBD1 matching 9 bases. This clonotype was sampled from a man aged 18-30 years who received the YFV17D yellow fever vaccine. This chain's CDR3 is CASSLQGADGYTF. The CDR3 nucleotides are TGTGCCAGCAGCTTACAGGGGGCTGATGGCTACACCTTC.